This record concerns one TCR beta chain sequence. The sample is drawn from a study of blood T cell repertoires in COVID-19. Study context: Sources were T cells, B-cell-depleted T cells, or PBMCs; the material itself was cDNA or gDNA.

One Seattle source followed patients from active infection through their disease course. In the original workflow: It was from reference gene primer amplification that nucleated cell counts were estimated. Profiled with immunoSEQ multiplex PCR; TCRdb holds only in-frame clones, not every one. That table supplies the V and J calls and clone size; D and trimming were determined from the DNA. The table records about 530,000 clones, roughly nine tenths of them present only once. This receptor was taken from a woman between 45 and 60 years old with COVID-19, enrolled during active disease. Sequencing was carried out using peripheral blood.

CDR3 DNA sequence: TGCAGCGTTAAAGGAAACCTAAACACTGAAGCTTTCTTT. Its protein is CSVKGNLNTEAFF. The J gene is TRBJ1-1, the V gene TRBV29-1; unclear D gene. The CDR3 is made up of 13 amino acids. Trimming pared 5 bases from V and 2 bases from J, leaving 12 bases between. Germline V CDR1 and CDR2: SQVTM, ANQGSEA.